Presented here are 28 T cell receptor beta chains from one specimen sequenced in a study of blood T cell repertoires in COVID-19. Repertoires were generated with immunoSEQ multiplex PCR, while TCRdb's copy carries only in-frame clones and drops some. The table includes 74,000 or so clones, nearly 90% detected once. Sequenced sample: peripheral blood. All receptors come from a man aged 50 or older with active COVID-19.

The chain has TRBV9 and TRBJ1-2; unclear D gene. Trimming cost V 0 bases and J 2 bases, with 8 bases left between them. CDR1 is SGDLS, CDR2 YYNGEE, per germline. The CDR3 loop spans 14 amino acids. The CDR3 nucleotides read TGTGCCAGCAGCGTAGGGGCAGGCAACTATGGCTACACCTTC. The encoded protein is CASSVGAGNYGYTF. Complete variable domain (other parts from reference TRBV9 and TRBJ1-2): DSGVTQTPKHLITATGQRVTLRCSPRSGDLSVYWYQQSLDQGLQFLIQYYNGEERAKGNILERFSAQQFPDLHSELNLSSLELGDSALYFCASSVGAGNYGYTFGSGTRLTVV.

The CDR3 bases are TGTGCCAGCAGCTTATCCCCGGGACTGCAAGAGACCCAGTACTTC. Its translation is CASSLSPGLQETQYF. The chain recombines TRBV7-9 with TRBJ2-5; D is perhaps TRBD2 (6 bases). The CDR3 is 15 amino acids. CDR1 is SEHNR, CDR2 FQNEAQ, per germline (reference sequence). V lost 2 bases to trimming and J lost 2 bases, with 12 bases between them.

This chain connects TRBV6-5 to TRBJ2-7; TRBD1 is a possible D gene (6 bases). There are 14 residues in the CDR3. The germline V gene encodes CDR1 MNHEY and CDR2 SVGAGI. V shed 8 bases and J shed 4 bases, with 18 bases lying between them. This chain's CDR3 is CASSGWTVRYEQYF. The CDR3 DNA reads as TGTGCCAGCTCGGGATGGACAGTCCGTTACGAGCAGTACTTC.

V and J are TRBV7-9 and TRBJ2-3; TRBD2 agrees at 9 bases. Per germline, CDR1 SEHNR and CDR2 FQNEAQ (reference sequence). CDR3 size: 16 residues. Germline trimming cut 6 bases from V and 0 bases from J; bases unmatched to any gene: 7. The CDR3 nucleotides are TGTGCCAGCAGGGTAGCGGGGGTGTCTAGCACAGATACGCAGTATTTT. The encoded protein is CASRVAGVSSTDTQYF. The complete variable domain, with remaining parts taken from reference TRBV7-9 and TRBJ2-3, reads DTGVSQNPRHKITKRGQNVTFRCDPISEHNRLYWYRQTLGQGPEFLTYFQNEAQLEKSRLLSDRFSAERPKGSFSTLEIQRTEQGDSAMYLCASRVAGVSSTDTQYFGPGTRLTVL.

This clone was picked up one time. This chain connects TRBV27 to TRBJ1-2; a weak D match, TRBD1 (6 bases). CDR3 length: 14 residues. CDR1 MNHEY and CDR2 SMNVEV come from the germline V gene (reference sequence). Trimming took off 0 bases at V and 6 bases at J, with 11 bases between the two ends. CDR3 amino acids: CASSLSQGGDGYTF. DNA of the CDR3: TGTGCCAGCAGTTTATCACAGGGTGGAGATGGCTACACCTTC.

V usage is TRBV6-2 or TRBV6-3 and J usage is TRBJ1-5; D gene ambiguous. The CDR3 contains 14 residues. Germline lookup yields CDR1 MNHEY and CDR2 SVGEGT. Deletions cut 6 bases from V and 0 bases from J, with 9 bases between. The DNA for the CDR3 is TGTGCCAGCAGCCTGACACATAGCAATCAGCCCCAGCATTTT. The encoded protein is CASSLTHSNQPQHF.

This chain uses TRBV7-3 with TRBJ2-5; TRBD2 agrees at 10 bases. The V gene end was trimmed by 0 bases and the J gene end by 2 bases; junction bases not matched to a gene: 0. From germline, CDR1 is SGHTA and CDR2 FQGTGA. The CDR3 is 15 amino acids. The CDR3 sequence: CASSLTSGGQETQYF. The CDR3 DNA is TGTGCCAGCAGCTTAACTAGCGGGGGGCAAGAGACCCAGTACTTC.

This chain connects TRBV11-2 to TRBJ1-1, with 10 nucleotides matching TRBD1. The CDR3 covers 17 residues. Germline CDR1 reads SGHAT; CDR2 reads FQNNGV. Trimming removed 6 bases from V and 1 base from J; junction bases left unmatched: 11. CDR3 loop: CASSRRYGTGENTEAFF. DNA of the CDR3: TGTGCCAGCAGTCGAAGATACGGGACAGGGGAGAACACTGAAGCTTTCTTT.

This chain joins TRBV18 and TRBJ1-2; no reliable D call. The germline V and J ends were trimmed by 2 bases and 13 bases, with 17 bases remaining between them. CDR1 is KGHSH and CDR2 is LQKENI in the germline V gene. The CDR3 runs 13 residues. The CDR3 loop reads CASSPGPNAPFTF. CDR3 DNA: TGTGCCAGCTCACCAGGGCCCAACGCCCCCTTCACCTTC.

The chain's CDR3 is CASSVGGQIFTGELFF. Written as DNA, the CDR3 is TGTGCCAGCAGCGTCGGCGGACAGATTTTTACCGGGGAGCTGTTTTTT. The rearrangement joins TRBV9 to TRBJ2-2; maybe TRBD1 (6 bases). Germline lookup yields CDR1 SGDLS and CDR2 YYNGEE. V was pared by 2 bases and J by 5 bases, with 16 bases between. The CDR3 covers 16 residues.

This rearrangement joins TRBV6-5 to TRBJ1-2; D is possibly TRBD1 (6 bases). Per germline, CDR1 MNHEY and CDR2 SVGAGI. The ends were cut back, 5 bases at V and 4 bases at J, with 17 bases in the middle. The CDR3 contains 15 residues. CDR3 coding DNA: TGTGCCAGCAGTCCACAGGACAGAACTATCTATGGCTACACCTTC. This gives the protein CASSPQDRTIYGYTF.

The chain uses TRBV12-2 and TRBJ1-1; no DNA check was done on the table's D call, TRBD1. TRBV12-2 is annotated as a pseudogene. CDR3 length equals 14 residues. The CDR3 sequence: CASRLYRDKAEAFF. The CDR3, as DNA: TGTGCAAGTCGCTTATACAGGGATAAGGCTGAAGCTTTCTTT.

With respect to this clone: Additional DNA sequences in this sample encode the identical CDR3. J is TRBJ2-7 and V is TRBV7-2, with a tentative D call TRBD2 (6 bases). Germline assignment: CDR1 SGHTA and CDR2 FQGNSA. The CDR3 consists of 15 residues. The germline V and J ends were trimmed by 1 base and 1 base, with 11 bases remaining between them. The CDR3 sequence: CASSLVSGSSYEQYF. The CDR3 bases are TGTGCCAGCAGCTTAGTCAGCGGGTCATCCTACGAGCAGTACTTC. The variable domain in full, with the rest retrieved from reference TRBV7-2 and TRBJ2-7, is GAGVSQSPSNKVTEKGKDVELRCDPISGHTALYWYRQSLGQGLEFLIYFQGNSAPDKSGLPSDRFSAERTGGSVSTLTIQRTQQEDSAVYLCASSLVSGSSYEQYFGPGTRLTVT.

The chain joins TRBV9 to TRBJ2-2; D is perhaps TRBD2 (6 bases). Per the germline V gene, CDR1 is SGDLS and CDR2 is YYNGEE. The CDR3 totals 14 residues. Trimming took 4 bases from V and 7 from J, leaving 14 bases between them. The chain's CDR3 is CASSPRLDDGELFF. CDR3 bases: TGTGCCAGCAGCCCTCGACTAGATGACGGGGAGCTGTTTTTT.

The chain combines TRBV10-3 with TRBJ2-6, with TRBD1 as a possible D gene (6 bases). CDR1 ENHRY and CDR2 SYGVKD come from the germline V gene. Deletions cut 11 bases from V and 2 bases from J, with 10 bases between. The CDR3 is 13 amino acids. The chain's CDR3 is CAATGPGANVLTF. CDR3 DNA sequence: TGTGCCGCCACAGGGCCTGGGGCCAACGTCCTGACTTTC.

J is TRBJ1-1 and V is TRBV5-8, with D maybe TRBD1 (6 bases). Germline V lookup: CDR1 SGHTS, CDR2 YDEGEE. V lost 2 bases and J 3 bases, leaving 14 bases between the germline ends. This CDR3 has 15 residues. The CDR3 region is CASSFGGRQYTEAFF. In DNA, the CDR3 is TGTGCCAGCAGCTTCGGGGGGCGACAATACACTGAAGCTTTCTTT.

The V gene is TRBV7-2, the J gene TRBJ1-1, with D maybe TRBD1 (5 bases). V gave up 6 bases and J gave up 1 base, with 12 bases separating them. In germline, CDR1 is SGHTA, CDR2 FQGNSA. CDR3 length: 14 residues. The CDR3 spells CASRPRGGNTEAFF. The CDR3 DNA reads TGTGCCAGCAGACCAAGGGGCGGGAACACTGAAGCTTTCTTT.

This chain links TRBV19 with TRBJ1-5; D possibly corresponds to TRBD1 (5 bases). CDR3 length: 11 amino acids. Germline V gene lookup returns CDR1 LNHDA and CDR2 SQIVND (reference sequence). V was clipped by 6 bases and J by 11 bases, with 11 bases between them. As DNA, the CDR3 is TGTGCCAGTAGGGGGGGTCTAGCCCAGCATTTT. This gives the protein CASRGGLAQHF.

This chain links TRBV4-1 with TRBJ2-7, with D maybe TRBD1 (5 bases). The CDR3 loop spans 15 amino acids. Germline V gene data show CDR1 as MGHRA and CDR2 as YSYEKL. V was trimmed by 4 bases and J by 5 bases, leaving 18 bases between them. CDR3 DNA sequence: TGCGCCAGCAGCCCCCTGCCAGGGATAAACGACGAGCAGTACTTC. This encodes CASSPLPGINDEQYF.

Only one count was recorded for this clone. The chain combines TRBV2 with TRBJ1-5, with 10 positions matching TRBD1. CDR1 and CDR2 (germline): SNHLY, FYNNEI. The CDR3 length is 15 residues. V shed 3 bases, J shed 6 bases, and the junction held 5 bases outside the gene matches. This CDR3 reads CASSEDRGFGQPQHF. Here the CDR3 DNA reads TGTGCCAGCAGTGAGGACAGGGGGTTCGGTCAGCCCCAGCATTTT.

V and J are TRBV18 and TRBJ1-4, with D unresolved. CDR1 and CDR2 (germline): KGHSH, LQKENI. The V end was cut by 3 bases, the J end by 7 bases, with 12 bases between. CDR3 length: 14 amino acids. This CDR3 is CASSPVRSGEKLFF. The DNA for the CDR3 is TGTGCCAGCTCACCCGTCCGATCGGGTGAAAAACTGTTTTTT.

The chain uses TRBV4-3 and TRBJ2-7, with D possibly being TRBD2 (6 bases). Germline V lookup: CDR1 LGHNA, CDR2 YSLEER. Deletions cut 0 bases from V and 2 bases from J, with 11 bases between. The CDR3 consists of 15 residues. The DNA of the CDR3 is TGCGCCAGCAGCCAAGATCGGGGGACGGCCTACGAGCAGTACTTC. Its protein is CASSQDRGTAYEQYF.

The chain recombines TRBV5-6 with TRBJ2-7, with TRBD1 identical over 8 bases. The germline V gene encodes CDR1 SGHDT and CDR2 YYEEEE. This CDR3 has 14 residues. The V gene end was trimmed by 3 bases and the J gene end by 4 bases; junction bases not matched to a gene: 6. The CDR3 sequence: CASSSGTGRYEQYF. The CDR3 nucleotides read TGTGCCAGCAGCTCCGGGACAGGAAGATACGAGCAGTACTTC.

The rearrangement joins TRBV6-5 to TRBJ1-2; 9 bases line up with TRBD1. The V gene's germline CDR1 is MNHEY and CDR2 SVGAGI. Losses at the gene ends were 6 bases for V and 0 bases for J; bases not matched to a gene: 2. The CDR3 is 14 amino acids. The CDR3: CASRDRGSNYGYTF. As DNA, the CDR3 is TGTGCCAGCAGGGACAGGGGATCTAACTATGGCTACACCTTC.

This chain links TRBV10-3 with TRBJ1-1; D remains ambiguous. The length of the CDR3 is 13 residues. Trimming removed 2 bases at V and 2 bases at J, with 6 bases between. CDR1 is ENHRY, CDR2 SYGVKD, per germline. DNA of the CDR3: TGTGCCATCAGTGAGGAGGGAAACACTGAAGCTTTCTTT. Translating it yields CAISEEGNTEAFF.

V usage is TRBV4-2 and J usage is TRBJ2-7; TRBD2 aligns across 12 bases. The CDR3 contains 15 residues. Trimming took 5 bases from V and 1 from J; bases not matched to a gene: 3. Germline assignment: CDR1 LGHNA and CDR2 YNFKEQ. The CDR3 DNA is TGTGCCAGCAGCTCTCTAGCGGGGGGGTCCTACGAGCAGTACTTC. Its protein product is CASSSLAGGSYEQYF.

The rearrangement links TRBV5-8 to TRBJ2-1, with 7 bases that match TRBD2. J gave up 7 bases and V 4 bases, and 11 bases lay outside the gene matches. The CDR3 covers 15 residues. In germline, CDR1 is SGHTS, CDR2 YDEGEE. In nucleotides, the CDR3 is TGTGCCAGCAGCCGCTGGCGGGGGAGGGTGAATGAGCAGTTCTTC. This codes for CASSRWRGRVNEQFF. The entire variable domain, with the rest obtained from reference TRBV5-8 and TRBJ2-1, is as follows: EAGVTQSPTHLIKTRGQQATLRCSPISGHTSVYWYQQALGLGLQFLLWYDEGEERNRGNFPPRFSGRQFPNYSSELNVNALELEDSALYLCASSRWRGRVNEQFFGPGTRLTVL.

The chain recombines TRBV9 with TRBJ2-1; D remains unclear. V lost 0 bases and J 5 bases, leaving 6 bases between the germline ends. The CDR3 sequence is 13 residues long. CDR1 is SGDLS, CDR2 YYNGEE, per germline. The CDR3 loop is CASSVGSDNEQFF. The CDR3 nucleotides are TGTGCCAGCAGCGTAGGATCGGACAATGAGCAGTTCTTC.